This TCR beta chain was sequenced during a study of T-cell memory formation after mild COVID-19. The overall study: For the most part, TCR clusters were specific to one donor.

Notes on this clonotype: Its antigen is still unknown.

The CDR3 sequence is 16 residues long. Trimming pared 0 bases from V and 5 bases from J, leaving 13 bases between. Germline loops: CDR1 MNHNS, CDR2 SASEGT. TCRalpha and TCRbeta libraries used 5'RACE with constant-segment primers and UMIs. TCRdb re-derived calls from the 5' RACE reads in MiXCR, one entry per CDR3 protein. The top ten hold around an eighth of the sample, which has approximately 500,000 distinct CDR3 sequences, 20% to 25% seen once. Study findings and constraints: Contracting clones localized mainly to CM and EM when CD4+ and mainly to EMRA when CD8+.

Sequenced sample: PBMCs or a T cell subset sorted from them (not recorded which). The sequence came from an adult woman who had mild COVID-19 (a few samples of this study predate the infection). Cell type and time point are not known. The chain recombines TRBV6-1 with TRBJ2-2; D gene unclear. CDR3 bases: TGTGCCAGCAGTGAAGCATTAGGGCGTTGGACCGGGGAGCTGTTTTTT. Translation: CASSEALGRWTGELFF.